The clone carrying this T cell receptor (beta chain) has a count of ten or more. Other DNA sequences within the sample encode an identical CDR3. The CDR3 is 14 amino acids. Trimming took off 2 bases at V and 6 bases at J, with 10 bases between the two ends. The germline V gene encodes CDR1 SGHTA and CDR2 FQGNSA. Per the original data handling: A classifier of distant metastasis in papillary thyroid cancer was built from CDR3 differences (across clinicopathological groups). TCRdb reprocessed the PCR reads via MiXCR. The V and J calls and clone size come from TCRdb's table, not from the authors' own analysis. The table includes around 24,000 clones, around 21% detected once. This record belongs to a study of metastatic and nonmetastatic thyroid tumors. The overall study: Repertoires were compared across blood and tumor or nodule tissue from malignant and benign thyroid patients.

Treatment of any kind had been given to no patient before thyroid surgery. Sequencing input: blood. This receptor was obtained from a male donor with papillary thyroid cancer or a benign thyroid nodule (not recorded which). Some clones in this sample may be carry-over from other donors' samples. V is TRBV7-2 and J is TRBJ2-2, with D maybe TRBD2 (6 bases). The CDR3 sequence is CASSLRRGAGELFF. In nucleotides, the CDR3 is TGTGCCAGCAGCTTACGGCGCGGGGCCGGGGAGCTGTTTTTT.